This T cell receptor beta chain appears in the sequencing data of a study of CD8 T cells in ankylosing spondylitis. V was cut by 3 bases and J by 3 bases, with 15 bases left in between. This CDR3 is 14 amino acids long. Germline lookup yields CDR1 DFQATT and CDR2 SNEGSKA (reference sequence). To note about this clonotype: Its antigen is undetermined.

Making the TCR beta libraries involved quantitative 5'-RACE with molecular barcodes. A single record per CDR3 protein comes from TCRdb applying MiXCR to the 5' RACE reads. The sample includes 150,000 to 200,000 distinct CDR3 sequences, 25% to 35% seen only once; the top ten take around 6%. Regarding the study as a whole: Relatively scarce in peripheral blood, disease-linked clones were CD8+. A TCR beta motif made of 7 to 9 highly homologous variants seemed typical of ankylosing spondylitis blood.

This clonotype originated in a male donor with ankylosing spondylitis. Specimen: synovial fluid, either unsorted or a sorted T cell fraction (not recorded which). V usage is TRBV20-1 and J usage is TRBJ2-7; D possibly corresponds to TRBD1 (5 bases). The CDR3 sequence is CSASPPGKNYEQYF. CDR3 DNA sequence: TGCAGTGCTAGTCCGCCAGGGAAGAACTACGAGCAGTACTTC.